This record concerns one TCR beta chain sequence. Its antigen remains unknown. This CDR3 contains 14 residues. Germline V gene sequence: CDR1 LNHDA, CDR2 SQIVND (reference sequence). V shed 4 bases and J shed 2 bases, with 6 bases lying between them. The data stem from a study of beta chain features in type 1 diabetes. Expressed TCRB transcripts were sequenced, since all the RNA that had been isolated was reverse transcribed. Sequencing used immunoSEQ multiplex PCR; TCRdb keeps in-frame clones, though not all of them. Here the sample spans roughly 700,000 clones, 13% being singletons. Broader study findings: Shortening that was moderate but significant affected the TCRB CDR3s of Type 1 diabetes patients in all four CD4+ subsets. Equally in patients and controls, shorter templates might have been favored by PCR.

The chain joins TRBV19 to TRBJ2-6; D remains ambiguous. Sample: naive CD4+ T cells from blood. The clonotype was recovered from a man between 18 and 35 years old with type 1 diabetes. The CDR3 DNA follows: TGTGCCAGTAGTAGGGGAACTGGGGCCAACGTCCTGACTTTC. It translates to CASSRGTGANVLTF.